The 26 T cell receptor beta chains in this list originate from one sample, sequenced in a study of T cell responses to AZD1222 COVID-19 vaccine. The data were produced by immunoSEQ multiplex PCR, yet TCRdb's version contains in-frame clones alone and is incomplete. The table records some 120,000 clones, approximately 85% of them present only once. The specimen was peripheral blood, collected on day 0 of AZD1222 vaccination. Receptors originate from an adult in good health.

The rearrangement links TRBV5-8 to TRBJ1-5; no reliable D call. The CDR3 runs to 13 residues. CDR1 and CDR2 from the germline V gene are SGHTS and YDEGEE. V was clipped by 2 bases and J by 0 bases, with 3 bases between them. CDR3 coding DNA: TGTGCCAGCAGCTTTTATAGCAATCAGCCCCAGCATTTT. Residues: CASSFYSNQPQHF.

V is TRBV5-1 and J is TRBJ2-7, with D perhaps matching TRBD1 (6 bases). CDR1 is SGHRS and CDR2 is YFSETQ in the germline V gene. The CDR3 is 14 amino acids. V lost 4 bases and J lost 1, with 12 bases in between. CDR3 DNA sequence: TGCGCCAGCAGCCTACAGGACAGATCCTACGAGCAGTACTTC. It encodes CASSLQDRSYEQYF.

The chain combines TRBV4-2 with TRBJ2-1; no clear D. V was trimmed by 0 bases and J by 4 bases, leaving 4 bases between them. Germline V gene lookup returns CDR1 LGHNA and CDR2 YNFKEQ. CDR3 length: 13 residues. CDR3 sequence reads: CASSQENYNEQFF. The CDR3 DNA reads TGTGCCAGCAGCCAAGAAAATTACAATGAGCAGTTCTTC.

The rearrangement joins TRBV4-1 to TRBJ1-1, with 8 bases identical to TRBD1. This CDR3 spans 15 amino acids. The V and J ends lost 4 bases and 5 bases, in that order; junction bases with no gene match: 9. The germline V gene has CDR1 MGHRA and CDR2 YSYEKL. The CDR3 sequence is CASSLAQGAGTEAFF. CDR3 nucleotide sequence: TGCGCCAGCAGCCTCGCGCAGGGGGCAGGGACTGAAGCTTTCTTT.

This chain connects TRBV30 to TRBJ1-6; perhaps TRBD1 as D (6 bases). The germline V and J ends were trimmed by 2 bases and 2 bases, with 13 bases remaining between them. The CDR3 has 16 residues. CDR1 and CDR2 from the germline V gene are GTSNPN and SVGIG (reference sequence). Written as DNA, the CDR3 is TGTGCCTGGAGTACTCCCGGACAGCCCTATAATTCACCCCTCCACTTT. Translation gives CAWSTPGQPYNSPLHF. Full variable domain (remainder filled in from reference TRBV30 and TRBJ1-6): SQTIHQWPATLVQPVGSPLSLECTVEGTSNPNLYWYRQAAGRGLQLLFYSVGIGQISSEVPQNLSASRPQDRQFILSSKKLLLSDSGFYLCAWSTPGQPYNSPLHFGNGTRLTVT.

This chain uses TRBV19 with TRBJ2-5; TRBD2 agrees at 10 bases. Per germline, CDR1 LNHDA and CDR2 SQIVND (reference sequence). The V segment lost 3 bases and the J segment 7 bases; nucleotides outside the gene matches: 8. The CDR3 is made up of 15 amino acids. CDR3 region: CASSILGTSEVTQYF. The CDR3 nucleotides read TGTGCCAGTAGTATCTTAGGGACTAGCGAGGTGACCCAGTACTTC.

The genes are TRBV9 and TRBJ1-3; tentatively, D is TRBD1 (5 bases). The CDR3 contains 15 residues. Germline-derived CDR1 and CDR2 are SGDLS and YYNGEE. The V gene lost 4 bases and the J gene lost 2 bases, with 13 bases spanning the gap. CDR3 in amino acids: CASSPIQGPGNTIYF. CDR3 in DNA: TGTGCCAGCAGCCCTATCCAGGGACCTGGAAACACCATATATTTT.

The chain is built from TRBV9 and TRBJ2-5; D ambiguous. Trimming removed 3 bases at V and 2 bases at J, with 2 bases between. Germline-derived CDR1 and CDR2 are SGDLS and YYNGEE. The CDR3 spans 11 residues. The CDR3 nucleotides read TGTGCCAGCAGCGATCAAGAGACCCAGTACTTC. Residues: CASSDQETQYF.

This CDR3 is CASRPGRNTEAFF. The DNA for the CDR3 is TGCGCCAGCAGACCGGGTAGGAACACTGAAGCTTTCTTT. V is TRBV5-1 and J is TRBJ1-1; no clear D gene. There are 13 residues in the CDR3. The germline gives CDR1 SGHRS, CDR2 YFSETQ. The V end lost 5 bases, the J end lost 1 base, and 9 bases lay between the germline ends.

The V gene is TRBV5-4, the J gene TRBJ1-3; 7 nucleotides agree with TRBD1. J lost 1 base, V lost 2 bases, and 6 bases had no gene match. CDR3 length equals 16 residues. Germline V gives CDR1 SGHNT, CDR2 YYREEE (reference sequence). The CDR3 loop is CASSFSPGGSGNTIYF. In nucleotides, the CDR3 is TGTGCCAGCAGCTTCAGCCCAGGGGGATCTGGAAACACCATATATTTT.

CDR3 nucleotide sequence: TGTGCCAGCAGCCAAGAGGTAGGGCACAACAATGAGCAGTTCTTC. Translation: CASSQEVGHNNEQFF. The rearrangement uses TRBV14 and TRBJ2-1; D not resolved. V lost 0 bases, J lost 5 bases, and 11 bases lay in between. This CDR3 region has 15 residues. Germline lookup yields CDR1 SGHDN and CDR2 FVKESK.

This chain links TRBV6-5 with TRBJ1-3, with 10 bases matching TRBD1. This CDR3 region has 16 residues. Germline-derived CDR1 and CDR2 are MNHEY and SVGAGI. V gave up 4 bases and J gave up 0 bases; unmatched junction bases: 3. The CDR3: CASSWTGGFSGNTIYF. For the CDR3, the DNA is TGTGCCAGCAGTTGGACAGGGGGTTTCTCTGGAAACACCATATATTTT.

This clone has a single count. CDR3 sequence: CASRTYPVPSSGNTIYF. The DNA of the CDR3 is TGTGCCAGCAGAACCTACCCAGTCCCCAGCTCTGGAAACACCATATATTTT. The chain employs TRBV28 and TRBJ1-3; D unresolved. Germline V gives CDR1 MDHEN, CDR2 SYDVKM. This CDR3 has 17 residues. V lost 6 bases and J 0 bases, leaving 18 bases between the germline ends. The whole variable domain, filled in from reference TRBV28 and TRBJ1-3, reads DVKVTQSSRYLVKRTGEKVFLECVQDMDHENMFWYRQDPGLGLRLIYFSYDVKMKEKGDIPEGYSVSREKKERFSLILESASTNQTSMYLCASRTYPVPSSGNTIYFGEGSWLTVV.

The V and J genes are TRBV2 and TRBJ1-6; 8 bases agree with TRBD1. Germline V CDR1 and CDR2: SNHLY, FYNNEI. The CDR3 has 15 amino acids. V was pared by 6 bases and J by 7 bases, with 8 bases of the junction left unmatched. CDR3 sequence (DNA): TGTGCCAGCAGACTAGGGACAGGAGGAAATTCACCCCTCCACTTT. Its translation: CASRLGTGGNSPLHF.

This clone was counted between two and nine times. The chain couples TRBV5-1 to TRBJ2-7, with TRBD1 identical over 9 bases. The CDR3 length is 16 residues. J was trimmed by 4 bases and V by 1 base; bases with no gene match: 9. Looked up from germline, CDR1 is SGHRS and CDR2 is YFSETQ. The CDR3 spells CASSLTGGARRYEQYF. The CDR3, as DNA: TGCGCCAGCAGCTTGACAGGGGGCGCTCGTCGTTACGAGCAGTACTTC.

The rearrangement joins TRBV19 to TRBJ2-7; 7 bases agree with TRBD1. The CDR3 has 15 residues. Looked up from germline, CDR1 is LNHDA and CDR2 is SQIVND (reference sequence). The ends lost 10 bases at V and 2 bases at J; junction bases unmatched: 14. In nucleotides, the CDR3 is TGTGCCACCCGACTAACAGGGGCGAACCCCTACGAGCAGTACTTC. It encodes CATRLTGANPYEQYF.

This chain uses TRBV5-1 with TRBJ2-3, with D possibly TRBD1 on 5 matching bases. The CDR3 spans 13 residues. Trimming took off 2 bases at V and 3 bases at J, with 7 bases between the two ends. Germline V CDR1 and CDR2: SGHRS, YFSETQ. The CDR3 DNA is TGCGCCAGCAGCTTCTCAGGGACAGATACGCAGTATTTT. Its protein is CASSFSGTDTQYF.

The chain is built from TRBV6-5 and TRBJ1-2; tentative D call: TRBD1 (5 bases). Deletions cut 5 bases from V and 4 bases from J, with 11 bases between. The CDR3 sequence is 13 residues long. Germline CDR1 reads MNHEY; CDR2 reads SVGAGI. CDR3 amino acids: CASSRGPSYGYTF. CDR3 in DNA: TGTGCCAGCAGTAGGGGACCAAGCTATGGCTACACCTTC.

This clone has just one count. V usage is TRBV12-1 and J usage is TRBJ2-7; TRBD1, as called in the table, went unchecked against the DNA. TRBV12-1 is termed a pseudogene. The CDR3 runs 16 residues. The CDR3 here is CASSPTGGQAPYEQYF. For the CDR3, the DNA is TGTGCCAGCAGCCCTACAGGGGGGCAAGCTCCCTACGAGCAGTACTTC.

The chain recombines TRBV30 with TRBJ1-5; 10 positions agree with TRBD1. CDR1 and CDR2 from the germline V gene are GTSNPN and SVGIG (reference sequence). This CDR3 region has 14 residues. V shed 3 bases and J 6 bases; nucleotides not matched to a gene: 5. The CDR3 nucleotides are TGTGCCTGGAGCGCCGACAGGGGGCGTCAGCCCCAGCATTTT. Translated: CAWSADRGRQPQHF. Full variable domain (rest looked up from reference TRBV30 and TRBJ1-5): SQTIHQWPATLVQPVGSPLSLECTVEGTSNPNLYWYRQAAGRGLQLLFYSVGIGQISSEVPQNLSASRPQDRQFILSSKKLLLSDSGFYLCAWSADRGRQPQHFGDGTRLSIL.

The chain links TRBV5-8 to TRBJ1-5; no reliable D call. The CDR3 covers 14 residues. V was shortened by 1 base and J by 0 bases, with 5 bases between the two germline ends. The germline CDR1 and CDR2 sequences are SGHTS and YDEGEE. CDR3 loop: CASSLPNSNQPQHF. In DNA, the CDR3 is TGTGCCAGCAGCTTGCCCAATAGCAATCAGCCCCAGCATTTT.

The chain joins TRBV7-9 to TRBJ1-2, with TRBD1 matching 9 bases. The CDR3 has 14 residues. CDR1 and CDR2 (germline): SEHNR, FQNEAQ (reference sequence). With 5 bases clipped from V and 2 bases from J, the junction kept 3 bases outside the gene matches. The CDR3 DNA is TGTGCCAGCAGCACGGGACAGGGCAACTATGGCTACACCTTC. Its protein is CASSTGQGNYGYTF.

The chain is built from TRBV18 and TRBJ2-4; possibly TRBD1 or TRBD2 for D (5 bases each). The CDR3 extends over 14 amino acids. CDR1 and CDR2 from the germline V gene are KGHSH and LQKENI. Between the trimmed V and J ends, which lost 3 bases and 5 bases, there was a span of 11 bases. The CDR3 coding sequence is TGTGCCAGCTCACCGGGGCGGGTCCAAAACATTCAGTACTTC. The encoded protein is CASSPGRVQNIQYF.

This clone showed up just a few times. The V call is TRBV15, the J call TRBJ1-3; 12 bases match TRBD1. CDR3 length: 17 amino acids. Germline values: CDR1 LNHNV, CDR2 YYDKDF (reference sequence). J lost 6 bases, V lost 3 bases, and 9 bases had no gene match. CDR3 DNA: TGTGCCACCAGCAGTCCCACCGGGACAGGGGGCGAAAACACCATATATTTT. Translation: CATSSPTGTGGENTIYF. The variable domain in full, with the rest retrieved from reference TRBV15 and TRBJ1-3, is DAMVIQNPRYQVTQFGKPVTLSCSQTLNHNVMYWYQQKSSQAPKLLFHYYDKDFNNEADTPDNFQSRRPNTSFCFLDIRSPGLGDTAMYLCATSSPTGTGGENTIYFGEGSWLTVV.

This chain joins TRBV25-1 and TRBJ2-1; D may correspond to TRBD1 or TRBD2 (5 bases each). Germline lookup yields CDR1 MGHDK and CDR2 SYGVNS. The CDR3 covers 14 residues. Between the trimmed V and J ends, which lost 8 bases and 6 bases, there was a span of 17 bases. CDR3 sequence reads: CASARDGVFNEQFF. The DNA of the CDR3 is TGTGCCAGCGCCCGGGACGGGGTTTTCAATGAGCAGTTCTTC.

Turning to this clone: Other DNA sequences in the sample encode the same CDR3. The chain couples TRBV5-8 to TRBJ1-2, with 8 bases aligning to TRBD1. The CDR3 extends over 14 amino acids. With 4 bases clipped from V and 2 bases from J, the junction kept 4 bases outside the gene matches. Germline V gene lookup returns CDR1 SGHTS and CDR2 YDEGEE. CDR3 residues: CASSPGQGNYGYTF. The CDR3 DNA reads as TGTGCCAGCAGCCCCGGACAGGGAAACTATGGCTACACCTTC.